Each of the 20 T cell receptor beta chains below was sequenced from the same sample in a study of cytomegalovirus exposure and HLA in healthy donors. The PCR contained 60 Vbeta and 13 Jbeta primers. Produced via immunoSEQ multiplex PCR; TCRdb's table is partial and in-frame only. The sample comprises about 180,000 clones, over 75% of which are singletons, and 2% to 2.5% rests with the top ten. Sequencing used PBMCs. The origin of the receptors is a man aged 60 to 69 in good health and CMV-seronegative.

A few counts support this clone. The genes are TRBV5-1 and TRBJ2-7; 8 bases match TRBD1. The CDR3 sequence is 14 residues long. The J segment lost 5 bases and the V segment lost 0 bases, leaving 4 bases of the junction unmatched. CDR1 and CDR2 (germline): SGHRS, YFSETQ. CDR3: CASSLATGDNEQYF. The CDR3 nucleotides are TGCGCCAGCAGCTTGGCGACAGGGGACAACGAGCAGTACTTC.

The V and J genes are TRBV5-4 and TRBJ2-5; 7 bases map to TRBD1. With 4 bases clipped from V and 4 bases from J, the junction kept 7 bases outside the gene matches. This CDR3 comprises 14 residues. The germline V gene has CDR1 SGHNT and CDR2 YYREEE (reference sequence). The CDR3 nucleotides are TGTGCCAGCAGCCTACAGGGGAGCCCAGAGACCCAGTACTTC. It yields the protein CASSLQGSPETQYF. Variable domain in full (rest from reference TRBV5-4 and TRBJ2-5): ETGVTQSPTHLIKTRGQQVTLRCSSQSGHNTVSWYQQALGQGPQFIFQYYREEENGRGNFPPRFSGLQFPNYSSELNVNALELDDSALYLCASSLQGSPETQYFGPGTRLLVL.

This clone has only one observation. This sequence joins TRBV5-1 and TRBJ2-1; D not resolved. V lost 1 base to trimming and J lost 10 bases, with 9 bases between them. The CDR3 consists of 12 residues. Germline CDR1 and CDR2: SGHRS and YFSETQ. The CDR3 DNA follows: TGCGCCAGCAGCTTGATATACAGAGAGCAGTTCTTC. Translating it yields CASSLIYREQFF.

The V call is TRBV30, the J call TRBJ1-5; no firm D call. This CDR3 spans 14 amino acids. From germline, CDR1 is GTSNPN and CDR2 SVGIG (reference sequence). Trimming shortened V by 2 bases and J by 6 bases, and 14 bases separated the two germline ends. The CDR3 reads CAWSLGLGGQPQHF. In nucleotides, the CDR3 is TGTGCCTGGAGTTTAGGACTAGGAGGTCAGCCCCAGCATTTT.

This CDR3 is CASSRVAGAGELFF. Here the CDR3 DNA reads TGCGCCAGCAGCCGAGTAGCCGGGGCCGGGGAGCTGTTTTTT. The V gene is TRBV4-3, the J gene TRBJ2-2, with D possibly being TRBD2 (5 bases). The CDR3 is made up of 14 amino acids. V lost 4 bases and J 6 bases, leaving 12 bases between the germline ends. Germline CDR1 is LGHNA and CDR2 is YSLEER.

Regarding this clone: At one end the junction does not follow the germline gene, possibly because of a read error. This rearrangement joins TRBV30 to TRBJ2-7, with 10 nucleotides matching TRBD1. The CDR3 extends over 11 amino acids. Germline CDR1 reads GTSNPN; CDR2 reads SVGIG (reference sequence). The CDR3 loop reads CAWRGTGAWNF. Here the CDR3 DNA reads TGTGCCTGGAGGGGGACAGGGGCCTGGAACTTC.

The CDR3 DNA follows: TGTGCCAGCAGCGTAGGTTCAGGCGTCACCTACGAGCAGTACTTC. The encoded protein is CASSVGSGVTYEQYF. This chain joins TRBV9 and TRBJ2-7; D is undetermined. Trimming cost V 0 bases and J 2 bases, with 12 bases left between them. This CDR3 contains 15 residues. CDR1 and CDR2 (germline): SGDLS, YYNGEE.

The rearrangement joins TRBV19 to TRBJ1-2, with 7 bases aligning to TRBD1. The CDR3 sequence is 16 residues long. Per germline, CDR1 LNHDA and CDR2 SQIVND (reference sequence). Trimming at V came to 4 bases and at J to 0 bases, leaving 8 bases not matched to a gene. In DNA form, the CDR3 reads TGTGCCAGTAGTACGCGGACAGGTCCCTCTAACTATGGCTACACCTTC. It is translated as CASSTRTGPSNYGYTF. The full variable domain, completed using reference TRBV19 and TRBJ1-2, is DGGITQSPKYLFRKEGQNVTLSCEQNLNHDAMYWYRQDPGQGLRLIYYSQIVNDFQKGDIAEGYSVSREKKESFPLTVTSAQKNPTAFYLCASSTRTGPSNYGYTFGSGTRLTVV.

This rearrangement joins TRBV5-4 to TRBJ1-3, with D perhaps TRBD1 (6 bases). The CDR3 runs to 15 residues. Germline assignment: CDR1 SGHNT and CDR2 YYREEE (reference sequence). Trimming removed 0 bases from V and 4 bases from J, with 11 bases in between. This chain's CDR3 is CASSLDGTFGNTIYF. In DNA, the CDR3 is TGTGCCAGCAGCTTGGATGGGACATTCGGAAACACCATATATTTT.

CDR3 protein: CASGTDKNIQYF. The CDR3 region has the DNA TGTGCCAGCGGGACAGATAAAAACATTCAGTACTTC. V and J are TRBV28 and TRBJ2-4; 7 bases are a match to TRBD1. Germline V gives CDR1 MDHEN, CDR2 SYDVKM. With 8 bases clipped from V and 4 bases from J, the junction kept 2 bases outside the gene matches. This CDR3 spans 12 amino acids.

The chain uses TRBV28 and TRBJ1-5; the D gene is possibly TRBD1 (6 bases). CDR1 and CDR2 (germline): MDHEN, SYDVKM. CDR3 length: 14 amino acids. V was pared by 6 bases and J by 7 bases, with 16 bases between. The CDR3, as DNA: TGTGCCAGCAGGCCGACAGGAAAATACCAGCCCCAGCATTTT. Translated: CASRPTGKYQPQHF.

The V call is TRBV10-3, the J call TRBJ2-5, with 7 bases fitting TRBD2. The length of the CDR3 is 14 residues. The trim removed 2 bases at V and 4 bases at J, leaving 4 bases unmatched. The germline V gene has CDR1 ENHRY and CDR2 SYGVKD. The CDR3 loop is CAISEEGRAETQYF. The CDR3 DNA reads TGTGCCATCAGTGAGGAGGGGAGGGCAGAGACCCAGTACTTC.

The chain combines TRBV2 with TRBJ2-7; no firm D call. Per germline, CDR1 SNHLY and CDR2 FYNNEI. This CDR3 contains 15 residues. Trimming stripped 6 bases from V and 3 bases from J, with 18 bases between. The CDR3 here is CASRAYNLDIYEQYF. CDR3 in DNA: TGTGCCAGCAGAGCCTATAACCTCGACATCTACGAGCAGTACTTC.

J is TRBJ2-2 and V is TRBV5-1; weak D call: TRBD1 (6 bases). The V gene lost 4 bases and the J gene lost 4 bases, with 14 bases spanning the gap. The CDR3 totals 15 residues. CDR1 is SGHRS and CDR2 is YFSETQ in the germline V gene. The CDR3 DNA sequence: TGCGCCAGCAGCCTTTATCACAGGGCCACCGGGGAGCTGTTTTTT. Protein sequence: CASSLYHRATGELFF. The variable domain in full, completed from reference TRBV5-1 and TRBJ2-2, reads KAGVTQTPRYLIKTRGQQVTLSCSPISGHRSVSWYQQTPGQGLQFLFEYFSETQRNKGNFPGRFSGRQFSNSRSEMNVSTLELGDSALYLCASSLYHRATGELFFGEGSRLTVL.

The chain carries TRBV13 and TRBJ2-5; D is uncertain. The CDR3 length is 13 residues. Germline V gene sequence: CDR1 PRHDT, CDR2 FYEKMQ (reference sequence). Trimming shortened V by 5 bases and J by 4 bases, and 11 bases separated the two germline ends. Here the CDR3 reads CASSPSFGETQYF. The CDR3 coding sequence is TGTGCCAGCAGCCCTAGTTTTGGAGAGACCCAGTACTTC.

The chain combines TRBV28 with TRBJ2-7, with 10 nucleotides matching TRBD2. V lost 6 bases to trimming and J lost 2 bases; unmatched junction nucleotides: 16. Germline assignment: CDR1 MDHEN and CDR2 SYDVKM. CDR3 length: 18 amino acids. In nucleotides, the CDR3 is TGTGCCAGCAGCTCGAGCCAAGCGGGAGGGCCAGCCACCTACGAGCAGTACTTC. Its protein is CASSSSQAGGPATYEQYF.

The chain carries TRBV4-1 and TRBJ1-3, with 10 bases identical to TRBD1. The ends lost 4 bases at V and 3 bases at J; junction bases unmatched: 3. The CDR3 spans 15 residues. Germline V gene data show CDR1 as MGHRA and CDR2 as YSYEKL. CDR3 nucleotides: TGCGCCAGCAGCCCGGACAGGGGGTTTGGAAACACCATATATTTT. It specifies CASSPDRGFGNTIYF.

The chain carries TRBV5-1 and TRBJ2-5, with 11 bases fitting TRBD1. This CDR3 has 15 residues. V was clipped by 3 bases and J by 5 bases; unmatched bases: 6. From germline, CDR1 is SGHRS and CDR2 YFSETQ. DNA of the CDR3: TGCGCCAGCAGCTCCTGGACAGGGGGCCCGGAGACCCAGTACTTC. Encoded protein: CASSSWTGGPETQYF.

V usage is TRBV13 and J usage is TRBJ2-3; a weak D match, TRBD2 (6 bases). Trimming took 5 bases from V and 5 from J, leaving 23 bases between them. Germline V gene lookup returns CDR1 PRHDT and CDR2 FYEKMQ (reference sequence). This CDR3 has 17 residues. The chain's CDR3 is CASSTSGSPRAEDTQYF. The CDR3 nucleotides are TGTGCCAGCAGCACTTCCGGGAGTCCCAGAGCTGAAGATACGCAGTATTTT.

This rearrangement joins TRBV19 to TRBJ2-1, with D possibly being TRBD2 (5 bases). The CDR3 has 14 amino acids. The germline gives CDR1 LNHDA, CDR2 SQIVND (reference sequence). Trimming pared 3 bases from V and 7 bases from J, leaving 13 bases between. CDR3 coding DNA: TGTGCCAGTAGTATGGAGCTGCCGGGGAATGAGCAGTTCTTC. Its translation is CASSMELPGNEQFF.